These 28 T cell receptor beta chains came from one sample sequenced in a study of cytomegalovirus exposure and HLA in healthy donors. The PCR employed 60 Vbeta primers together with 13 Jbeta primers. Measured with immunoSEQ multiplex PCR; TCRdb has only the in-frame clones, and not every one. The sample shows 150,000 to 200,000 clones, just over 75% of them seen only once. Material: PBMCs. The receptor set was obtained from a woman in her 40s in good health and CMV-seronegative.

In nucleotides, the CDR3 is TGTGCCAGTAGTATTGGGACTAGCGGATACAATGAGCAGTTCTTC. Translating it yields CASSIGTSGYNEQFF. The chain couples TRBV19 to TRBJ2-1; 11 nucleotides line up with TRBD2. The CDR3 is 15 amino acids. Losses at the gene ends were 3 bases for V and 4 bases for J; bases not matched to a gene: 2. Germline assignment: CDR1 LNHDA and CDR2 SQIVND (reference sequence).

A single count supports this clone. The genes are TRBV27 and TRBJ2-7, with TRBD2 matching over 13 bases. Germline V CDR1 and CDR2: MNHEY, SMNVEV (reference sequence). This CDR3 has 19 residues. Trimming cost V 3 bases and J 3 bases; bases outside gene matches: 14. The CDR3 coding sequence is TGTGCCAGCAGTTTTAAGGGGGACAGGACTAGCGGGAGCGGCTACGAGCAGTACTTC. Its protein product is CASSFKGDRTSGSGYEQYF.

The genes are TRBV5-3 and TRBJ1-5; D gene unclear. TRBV5-3 is sorted into the ORF group, with uncertain function. V lost 7 bases, J lost 8 bases, and 16 bases lay in between. This CDR3 contains 13 residues. CDR3 protein: CARPWAAWEPQHF. The CDR3 DNA is TGTGCCAGACCCTGGGCCGCGTGGGAGCCCCAGCATTTT.

The chain carries TRBV5-1 and TRBJ2-3; 9 bases map to TRBD1. CDR1 and CDR2 (germline): SGHRS, YFSETQ. Trimming cost V 4 bases and J 3 bases; bases outside gene matches: 9. CDR3 length: 16 amino acids. DNA of the CDR3: TGCGCCAGCAGCCTAGGGGGACAGGGCCAAACAGATACGCAGTATTTT. Encoded protein: CASSLGGQGQTDTQYF.

This clone was recorded a few times. The rearrangement uses TRBV30 and TRBJ2-4, with D possibly matching TRBD2 (6 bases). V lost 3 bases to trimming and J lost 5 bases, with 8 bases between them. This CDR3 region has 12 residues. Germline CDR1 is GTSNPN and CDR2 is SVGIG (reference sequence). CDR3 amino acids: CAWRREENIQYF. The CDR3 DNA is TGTGCCTGGAGGAGGGAGGAAAACATTCAGTACTTC.

The genes are TRBV11-2 and TRBJ2-7; D may be TRBD2 (5 bases). V was cut by 1 base and J by 3 bases, with 13 bases left in between. This CDR3 is built from 15 residues. The germline V gene has CDR1 SGHAT and CDR2 FQNNGV. CDR3 bases: TGTGCCAGCAGCTTAGGTCCGGGATCAAGCTACGAGCAGTACTTC. It encodes CASSLGPGSSYEQYF.

V is TRBV20-1 and J is TRBJ2-1, with D possibly being TRBD2 (5 bases). This CDR3 is built from 11 residues. Germline V CDR1 and CDR2: DFQATT, SNEGSKA (reference sequence). The V end lost 7 bases, the J end lost 5 bases, and 9 bases lay between the germline ends. CDR3 sequence: CSGSAHNEQFF. CDR3 coding DNA: TGCAGTGGTAGCGCGCACAATGAGCAGTTCTTC.

The chain links TRBV7-8 to TRBJ1-5; 10 nucleotides agree with TRBD1. V shed 4 bases, J shed 6 bases, and the junction held 9 bases outside the gene matches. Germline V lookup: CDR1 SGHVS, CDR2 FQNEAQ. This CDR3 is 16 amino acids long. CDR3 DNA sequence: TGTGCCAGCAGCTGGCGACCGGGACAGGGGTCTCAGCCCCAGCATTTT. As protein: CASSWRPGQGSQPQHF.

V usage is TRBV7-2 and J usage is TRBJ1-1, with D possibly being TRBD1 (5 bases). This CDR3 comprises 14 residues. Germline values: CDR1 SGHTA, CDR2 FQGNSA. The V gene lost 3 bases and the J gene lost 11 bases, with 19 bases spanning the gap. The CDR3 sequence: CASSLGDFKVGAFF. DNA for the CDR3: TGTGCCAGCAGCTTGGGGGACTTCAAGGTGGGGGCTTTCTTT.

This clone has just a few counts. V is TRBV29-1 and J is TRBJ1-1, with D possibly being TRBD1 (5 bases). Germline V gives CDR1 SQVTM, CDR2 ANQGSEA. The CDR3 spans 11 residues. V was clipped by 5 bases and J by 6 bases, with 10 bases between them. The CDR3: CSVRWGAEAFF. The CDR3 DNA reads as TGCAGCGTTCGGTGGGGGGCTGAAGCTTTCTTT.

The chain links TRBV5-6 to TRBJ2-7, with D perhaps matching TRBD1 (5 bases). Germline V gene lookup returns CDR1 SGHDT and CDR2 YYEEEE. This CDR3 contains 16 residues. V was pared by 1 base and J by 2 bases, with 16 bases between. The CDR3 sequence is CASSLISSGKTYEQYF. The CDR3 nucleotides are TGTGCCAGCAGCTTGATTAGCTCAGGGAAGACCTACGAGCAGTACTTC.

The gene calls are TRBV5-1 and TRBJ2-1; 14 bases match TRBD2. V lost 6 bases and J lost 9; bases outside the gene matches: 8. Germline CDR1 is SGHRS and CDR2 is YFSETQ. The CDR3 extends over 15 amino acids. CDR3 DNA sequence: TGCGCCAGCAACGAGGGACTAGCGGGAGACGGTGAGCAGTTCTTC. This translates into CASNEGLAGDGEQFF. Supplemented by reference TRBV5-1 and TRBJ2-1, the full variable domain reads KAGVTQTPRYLIKTRGQQVTLSCSPISGHRSVSWYQQTPGQGLQFLFEYFSETQRNKGNFPGRFSGRQFSNSRSEMNVSTLELGDSALYLCASNEGLAGDGEQFFGPGTRLTVL.

The chain is built from TRBV28 and TRBJ1-2; 7 bases fit TRBD1. Trimming at V came to 7 bases and at J to 2 bases, leaving 7 bases not matched to a gene. CDR1 is MDHEN and CDR2 is SYDVKM in the germline V gene. The CDR3 sequence is 14 residues long. The CDR3 here is CASTPTGINYGYTF. Here the CDR3 DNA reads TGTGCCAGCACCCCGACAGGGATAAACTATGGCTACACCTTC.

The chain carries TRBV11-1 and TRBJ2-1, with 12 bases fitting TRBD2. Germline loops: CDR1 SGHAT, CDR2 FQDESV (reference sequence). With 1 base clipped from V and 8 bases from J, the junction kept 3 bases outside the gene matches. This CDR3 region has 15 residues. The CDR3 DNA sequence: TGTGCCAGCAGCTTAGGACTAGCGGGAGAGGATGAGCAGTTCTTC. The encoded protein is CASSLGLAGEDEQFF.

This chain links TRBV6-6 with TRBJ2-7, with TRBD2 identical over 7 bases. V trimming: 0 bases; J trimming: 9 bases; junction bases outside the gene matches: 8. Germline CDR1 reads MNHNY; CDR2 reads SVGAGI (reference sequence). CDR3 length: 14 amino acids. DNA for the CDR3: TGTGCCAGCAGTTACTCTCGGACGGGGAGGGGGCAGTACTTC. Its translation is CASSYSRTGRGQYF.

The chain uses TRBV10-3 and TRBJ2-1, with D maybe TRBD1 (5 bases). There are 12 residues in the CDR3. Germline V gene data show CDR1 as ENHRY and CDR2 as SYGVKD. V was cut by 6 bases and J by 2 bases, with 5 bases left in between. The CDR3 loop is CAIRGAYNEQFF. CDR3 in DNA: TGTGCCATCAGAGGGGCCTACAATGAGCAGTTCTTC.

This clone showed up just a few times. The chain links TRBV27 to TRBJ2-1; TRBD2 matches at 12 bases. Germline trimming cut 7 bases from V and 7 bases from J; bases unmatched to any gene: 8. The CDR3 covers 15 residues. Per germline, CDR1 MNHEY and CDR2 SMNVEV (reference sequence). CDR3 coding DNA: TGTGCCAGCACCCCTAGCGGGAGGGGGGTAAATGAGCAGTTCTTC. Translated, it gives CASTPSGRGVNEQFF.

This sequence joins TRBV7-8 and TRBJ2-1; 8 nucleotides match TRBD1. Looked up from germline, CDR1 is SGHVS and CDR2 is FQNEAQ. The CDR3 extends over 14 amino acids. With V trimmed by 5 bases and J by 3 bases, 3 bases remained unmatched. CDR3 sequence: CASSPGQVYNEQFF. The CDR3 bases are TGTGCCAGCAGCCCGGGACAGGTCTACAATGAGCAGTTCTTC.

The genes are TRBV28 and TRBJ2-6, with a possible D match to TRBD2 (6 bases). The CDR3 length is 16 residues. Germline V CDR1 and CDR2: MDHEN, SYDVKM. V dropped 2 bases and J dropped 0 bases, with 8 bases sitting between them. This chain's CDR3 is CASSLGGFSGANVLTF. The CDR3 nucleotides read TGTGCCAGCAGTTTAGGGGGGTTCTCTGGGGCCAACGTCCTGACTTTC. The variable domain in full, with the rest retrieved from reference TRBV28 and TRBJ2-6, is DVKVTQSSRYLVKRTGEKVFLECVQDMDHENMFWYRQDPGLGLRLIYFSYDVKMKEKGDIPEGYSVSREKKERFSLILESASTNQTSMYLCASSLGGFSGANVLTFGAGSRLTVL.

The V call is TRBV28, the J call TRBJ2-7, with TRBD2 identical over 8 bases. Germline V gene lookup returns CDR1 MDHEN and CDR2 SYDVKM. The V gene end was trimmed by 1 base and the J gene end by 0 bases; junction bases not matched to a gene: 2. This CDR3 contains 15 residues. The DNA of the CDR3 is TGTGCCAGCAGTTTATCTGCGGGAGGCTCCTACGAGCAGTACTTC. It encodes CASSLSAGGSYEQYF.

The rearrangement links TRBV2 to TRBJ2-3; 7 positions match TRBD1. Germline CDR1 SNHLY, CDR2 FYNNEI. V was clipped by 4 bases and J by 5 bases; unmatched bases: 6. This CDR3 spans 14 amino acids. The CDR3 DNA reads as TGTGCCAGCAGTGGACAGGGTTCCCAAGATACGCAGTATTTT. Translating gives CASSGQGSQDTQYF.

This clone showed up just a few times. The chain has TRBV7-9 and TRBJ2-7, with D maybe TRBD1 (6 bases). CDR3 length: 15 amino acids. V lost 5 bases and J lost 12, with 26 bases in between. Germline CDR1 and CDR2: SEHNR and FQNEAQ (reference sequence). The CDR3 bases are TGTGCCAGCAGCCCGAAAAAGCCCGGACCGGGACATGTGTACTTC. Translation: CASSPKKPGPGHVYF.

This chain links TRBV2 with TRBJ1-4; D ambiguous. The V gene lost 6 bases and the J gene lost 5 bases, with 7 bases spanning the gap. In germline, CDR1 is SNHLY, CDR2 FYNNEI. The CDR3 is 12 amino acids. DNA of the CDR3: TGTGCCAGCAGGGACTCAAATGAAAAACTGTTTTTT. This codes for CASRDSNEKLFF.

This clone showed up just once. The chain couples TRBV7-3 to TRBJ1-1; perhaps TRBD1 as D (5 bases). Germline-derived CDR1 and CDR2 are SGHTA and FQGTGA. There are 14 residues in the CDR3. The ends were cut back, 1 base at V and 7 bases at J, with 13 bases in the middle. CDR3 region: CASSLSPFDSEAFF. The CDR3 DNA is TGTGCCAGCAGCTTAAGTCCCTTCGACAGTGAAGCTTTCTTT.

V usage is TRBV9 and J usage is TRBJ2-1; 11 positions agree with TRBD2. The germline V gene has CDR1 SGDLS and CDR2 YYNGEE. The CDR3 is 15 amino acids. Trimming at V came to 4 bases and at J to 5 bases, leaving 5 bases not matched to a gene. The CDR3 region is CASSRSTSGDNEQFF. In DNA form, the CDR3 reads TGTGCCAGCAGCCGCTCGACTAGCGGGGACAATGAGCAGTTCTTC. Drawing the rest from reference TRBV9 and TRBJ2-1, the complete variable domain is DSGVTQTPKHLITATGQRVTLRCSPRSGDLSVYWYQQSLDQGLQFLIQYYNGEERAKGNILERFSAQQFPDLHSELNLSSLELGDSALYFCASSRSTSGDNEQFFGPGTRLTVL.

The genes are TRBV10-3 and TRBJ1-2; 9 positions agree with TRBD1. This CDR3 comprises 14 residues. V lost 8 bases to trimming and J lost 8 bases; unmatched junction nucleotides: 12. Germline loops: CDR1 ENHRY, CDR2 SYGVKD. Here the CDR3 reads CAIGSQGAIEGYTF. The CDR3 bases are TGTGCCATCGGCTCACAGGGGGCCATCGAGGGCTACACCTTC.

V usage is TRBV6-4 and J usage is TRBJ2-1, with D maybe TRBD2 (5 bases). With 3 bases removed from V and 0 bases from J, the gap between germline ends came to 9 bases. Germline CDR1 and CDR2: MRHNA and SNTAGT. The CDR3 is 15 residues long. The CDR3 region has the DNA TGTGCCAGCAGTGAGGAGGTCTCCTCCTACAATGAGCAGTTCTTC. As protein: CASSEEVSSYNEQFF.

This chain links TRBV13 with TRBJ1-1; D is unclear. Trimming cost V 1 base and J 10 bases, with 7 bases left between them. CDR1 is PRHDT, CDR2 FYEKMQ, per germline (reference sequence). The CDR3 length is 11 residues. Written as DNA, the CDR3 is TGTGCCAGCAGCTTAGTTTCAGGAGCTTTCTTT. Translated: CASSLVSGAFF. Looking up the rest from reference TRBV13 and TRBJ1-1 gives the full variable domain: AAGVIQSPRHLIKEKRETATLKCYPIPRHDTVYWYQQGPGQDPQFLISFYEKMQSDKGSIPDRFSAQQFSDYHSELNMSSLELGDSALYFCASSLVSGAFFGQGTRLTVV.